The rows below give T cell receptor beta chains drawn from one sample of a study of beta chain features in type 1 diabetes. Sequencing was performed with immunoSEQ multiplex PCR; in TCRdb, only in-frame clones are kept and a portion is missing. The table has about 410,000 clones, roughly 14% seen once. The sample was naive CD4+ T cells from blood. The receptor source for this set is a man aged 25 to 40 in good health. CDR3s include the opening cysteine and the closing phenylalanine or tryptophan. The D gene is left open where the match is weak. Some rows have no size entry. The others give once, few or many, or a class for an expanded clone.

v_gene	d_gene	j_gene	abundance	CDR3nt	CDR3aa
TRBV25-1	TRBD1	TRBJ1-2	.	TGTGCCAGTAACAGGGGTGGCGGCTACACCTTC	CASNRGGGYTF
TRBV7-8	TRBD1	TRBJ2-4	few	TGTGCCAGCAGCGTAGACAGGGTCCCCAAAAACATTCAGTACTTC	CASSVDRVPKNIQYF
TRBV30	.	TRBJ1-3	.	TGTGCCTGGAGTGGATGGAGGGGCCACTCTGGAAACACCATATATTTT	CAWSGWRGHSGNTIYF
TRBV5-1	.	TRBJ2-5	.	TGCGCCAGCAACATACAAGAGACCCAGTACTTC	CASNIQETQYF
TRBV19	TRBD1	TRBJ2-5	few	TGTGCCAGTAGACCCGGGACAGGAGAACAAGAGACCCAGTACTTC	CASRPGTGEQETQYF
TRBV20-1	.	TRBJ1-4	.	TGCAGTGCTAGGAAGGATTGGGATCTGTTTTTT	CSARKDWDLFF
TRBV12-5	.	TRBJ2-7	.	TGTGCTAGTGGCTCGGACAGATCCCTCTTC	CASGSDRSLF
TRBV7-8	.	TRBJ1-1	.	TGTGCCAGCAGCTTAGCGGATCTTAACACTGAAGCTTTCTTT	CASSLADLNTEAFF
TRBV5-6	.	TRBJ1-2	.	TGTGCCAGCAGCTTCGTGGGGTCACAGCGATTGGTCAACGCTGGCTACACCTTC	CASSFVGSQRLVNAGYTF
TRBV5-4	TRBD1	TRBJ2-3	once	TGTGCCAGCAGCCACAGGGGGCGCCAGGGCACAGATACGCAGTATTTT	CASSHRGRQGTDTQYF
TRBV7-9	TRBD2	TRBJ2-1	.	TGTGCCAGCAGCTTAGGGGTCCTAGCGGGGCCCCCTCTATACAATGAGCAGTTCTTC	CASSLGVLAGPPLYNEQFF
TRBV30	.	TRBJ1-5	.	TGTGCCTGGAGTGTCCAGGGTAATCAGCCCCAGCATTTT	CAWSVQGNQPQHF
TRBV5-1	.	TRBJ2-1	.	TGCGCCAGCACCATCCGGTCAAGCTCCTACAATGAGCAGTTCTTC	CASTIRSSSYNEQFF
TRBV7-9	.	TRBJ2-1	.	TGTGCCAGCAGCTTAGCGATCGGGTCTTACTACAATGAGCAGTTCTTC	CASSLAIGSYYNEQFF
TRBV30	.	TRBJ2-2	few	TGTGCCTGGAATAACAGCCCGACCGGGGAGCTGTTTTTT	CAWNNSPTGELFF
TRBV7-2	.	TRBJ2-3	.	TGTGCCAGCAGCTTAAACAGGGCCGATACGCAGTATTTT	CASSLNRADTQYF
TRBV14	.	TRBJ2-5	few	TGTGCCAGCCAAGAGACCCAGTACTTC	CASQETQYF
TRBV7-2	TRBD2	TRBJ2-3	.	TGTGCCAGCAGCTTAAACCCTAGCGGGGGTTCCACAGATACGCAGTATTTT	CASSLNPSGGSTDTQYF
TRBV29-1	TRBD1	TRBJ2-1	few	TGCAGCGTTGAGTTTGTGGACAGGGATTTTTCTGAGCAGTTCTTC	CSVEFVDRDFSEQFF
TRBV6-5	.	TRBJ1-5	.	TGTGCCAGCAGTTACTCGTCGGGTAGCAATCAGCCCCAGCATTTT	CASSYSSGSNQPQHF
TRBV5-6	TRBD1	TRBJ1-4	.	TGTGCCAGCAGCTTACGACAGGGGAACGTCGACGAAAAACTGTTTTTT	CASSLRQGNVDEKLFF
TRBV25-1	.	TRBJ2-7	.	TGTGCCAGCAGTGACTCCAACACCTACGAGCAGTACTTC	CASSDSNTYEQYF
TRBV7-2	TRBD2	TRBJ2-3	.	TGTGCCAGCAGCTTCGGAGCGGGGCGGGCCGGAGATACGCAGTATTTT	CASSFGAGRAGDTQYF
TRBV7-9	.	TRBJ1-1	.	TGTGCCAGCAGCCGTACAGGGAGTCGGGCCAACACTGAAGCTTTCTTT	CASSRTGSRANTEAFF
TRBV4-3	.	TRBJ1-2	.	TGCGCCAGCAGCCAAGATCGGGGCTCTAGCTATGGCTACACCTTC	CASSQDRGSSYGYTF
TRBV29-1	.	TRBJ2-2	few	TGCAGCGTTGAAGAGGGGGCTGGCCGGGAGCTGTTTTTT	CSVEEGAGRELFF
TRBV20-1	TRBD2	TRBJ2-1	.	TGCAGTGCTAGAGATGGACTAGGGCAGTTCTTC	CSARDGLGQFF
TRBV7-9	.	TRBJ2-3	few	TGTGCCAGCAGCCCAAAGACAGTCAGGCTAGATACGCAGTATTTT	CASSPKTVRLDTQYF
TRBV29-1	.	TRBJ1-2	.	TGCAGCGCCTACAGGGTAGCTGGTGGCTACACCTTC	CSAYRVAGGYTF
TRBV27	.	TRBJ2-3	.	TGTGCCAGCAGTCCCCCACTGGGACCCCGGGGCACAGATACGCAGTATTTT	CASSPPLGPRGTDTQYF
TRBV5-4	TRBD2	TRBJ2-1	few	TGTGCCAGCGGGGAGGGGACCTACAATGAGCAGTTCTTC	CASGEGTYNEQFF
TRBV30	.	TRBJ2-1	.	TGTGCCTGGAGTATTCTGGCTGAGCAGTTCTTC	CAWSILAEQFF
TRBV5-4	.	TRBJ2-1	few	TGTGCCAGCACCCCCCAAAGTTTGGGGAATGAGCAGTTCTTC	CASTPQSLGNEQFF
TRBV6-1	TRBD1	TRBJ1-6	once	TGTGCCAGCAGGACAGGACAGGGGGCTTCACCCCTCCACTTT	CASRTGQGASPLHF
TRBV4-3	.	TRBJ2-3	few	TGCGCCAGCAGCCAATACCTAAGCACAGATACGCAGTATTTT	CASSQYLSTDTQYF
TRBV5-1	TRBD1	TRBJ2-7	.	TGCGCCAGCAACGGCGGGACAGGGAACTACGAGCAGTACTTC	CASNGGTGNYEQYF
TRBV7-2	TRBD1	TRBJ2-1	.	TGTGCCAGCAGCACACCGGGACAGAGAACCAATGAGCAGTTCTTC	CASSTPGQRTNEQFF
TRBV28	TRBD2	TRBJ2-3	.	TGTGCCAGCAGTTTAAATGTGCGGCGGGAGGAGGGCACAGATACGCAGTATTTT	CASSLNVRREEGTDTQYF
TRBV7-2	.	TRBJ1-1	.	TGTGCCAGCAGCTTAGGGACGGGGAACACTGAAGCTTTCTTT	CASSLGTGNTEAFF
TRBV19	.	TRBJ2-3	few	TGTGCCAGTAAACTCGACAGCACAGATACGCAGTATTTT	CASKLDSTDTQYF
TRBV7-2	TRBD2	TRBJ2-3	.	TGTGCCAGCAGCCCTACTAGCGGCACAGATACGCAGTATTTT	CASSPTSGTDTQYF
TRBV6-5	.	TRBJ2-3	.	TGTGCCAGCAGCCCGGGACCAGGCGGTGATGCGCAGTATTTT	CASSPGPGGDAQYF
TRBV5-1	TRBD2	TRBJ2-1	.	TGCGCCAGCAGCTTGGCTAGCGGGATTTTTAATGAGCAGTTCTTC	CASSLASGIFNEQFF
TRBV4-3	.	TRBJ1-2	few	TGCGCCAGCAGCCATCTCGGACAGAACTATGGCTACACCTTC	CASSHLGQNYGYTF
TRBV28	TRBD1	TRBJ2-7	.	TGTGCCAGCAGTCTACCGGGGCAGGGGGTATACGAGCAGTACTTC	CASSLPGQGVYEQYF
TRBV7-2	.	TRBJ2-7	few	TGTGCCAGCAGCACGAGACGGAGCTCCTACGAGCAGTACTTC	CASSTRRSSYEQYF
TRBV2	.	TRBJ2-2	.	TGTGCCAGCGCCGGGTGGCGGAACACCGGGGAGCTGTTTTTT	CASAGWRNTGELFF
TRBV19	.	TRBJ2-5	few	TGTGCCAGTAGTATAGGGCAAGAGACCCAGTACTTC	CASSIGQETQYF
TRBV7-9	TRBD2	TRBJ2-1	.	TGTGCCAGCAGCCGGACCCTAAATAGCGGGGCGGTAGATGAGCAGTTCTTC	CASSRTLNSGAVDEQFF
TRBV4-1	.	TRBJ2-3	few	TGCGCCAGCAGCCAAGTCCAGAGCACAGATACGCAGTATTTT	CASSQVQSTDTQYF
TRBV10-3	TRBD2	TRBJ2-3	few	TGTGCCATCAGTAGGACTAGCGGGGCAGATACGCAGTATTTT	CAISRTSGADTQYF
TRBV27	.	TRBJ2-1	.	TGTGCCAGCAGTCCCCACTACTCCCGGGACGGAAATGAGCAGTTCTTC	CASSPHYSRDGNEQFF
TRBV29-1	.	TRBJ1-4	few	TGCAGCGCCAATACTTACGGAAAACTGTTTTTT	CSANTYGKLFF
TRBV4-3	TRBD1	TRBJ2-1	few	TGCGCCAGCAGCATACGTGGGACAGGCTCCTACAATGAGCAGTTCTTC	CASSIRGTGSYNEQFF
TRBV6-5	.	TRBJ2-3	few	TGTGCCAGCCGATTGGGTTTCACAGATACGCAGTATTTT	CASRLGFTDTQYF
TRBV6-1	.	TRBJ2-7	.	TGTGCCAGCAGTGAAGCGGGGGACACACCCCGTGGGCAGTACTTC	CASSEAGDTPRGQYF
TRBV9	.	TRBJ2-5	few	TGTGCCAGCAGCGTAGGAGGGGTCCCTGGGACCCAGTACTTC	CASSVGGVPGTQYF